These T cell receptor beta chains were read from a single sample in a study of cytomegalovirus exposure and HLA in healthy donors. The table came from immunoSEQ multiplex PCR; TCRdb's copy has only in-frame clones and leaves some out. The sample lists some 250,000 clones, around 86% occurring once. The sequenced material came from PBMCs. Every receptor here comes from a woman under 40 in good health and CMV-seropositive. CDR3s include the opening cysteine and the closing phenylalanine or tryptophan. The order of the fields is CDR3 DNA, CDR3 protein, V gene, clone size, J gene, D gene. The D gene is left open where the match is weak. Not all rows give a size; the values are once, few, many and, for expanded clones, a class.

cdr3_nt: TGTGCCAGCAGCTTGAGCCCTGGCAATCAGCCCCAGCATTTT; cdr3_aa: CASSLSPGNQPQHF; v_call: TRBV5-6; clone_size: .; j_call: TRBJ1-5; d_call: .
cdr3_nt: TGCAGCGCTGGACAGGGATTGGATACTAATGAAAAACTGTTTTTT; cdr3_aa: CSAGQGLDTNEKLFF; v_call: TRBV29-1; clone_size: .; j_call: TRBJ1-4; d_call: TRBD1
cdr3_nt: TGTGCCATCAGTGTGGATGGCGGGGGCCACAATGAGCAGTTCTTC; cdr3_aa: CAISVDGGGHNEQFF; v_call: TRBV10-3; clone_size: .; j_call: TRBJ2-1; d_call: .
cdr3_nt: TGTGCCAGCAGTCTTCTACCGGGACTAGCGGGAGAGGGATCCTACGAGCAGTACTTC; cdr3_aa: CASSLLPGLAGEGSYEQYF; v_call: TRBV7-3; clone_size: .; j_call: TRBJ2-7; d_call: TRBD2
cdr3_nt: TGCAGCGTTGAGTCCCCGGGCGGACTAAACAATGAGCAGTTCTTC; cdr3_aa: CSVESPGGLNNEQFF; v_call: TRBV29-1; clone_size: .; j_call: TRBJ2-1; d_call: .
cdr3_nt: TGTGCCAGCAGCCCCAGGAACACCGGGGAGCTGTTTTTT; cdr3_aa: CASSPRNTGELFF; v_call: TRBV5-4; clone_size: .; j_call: TRBJ2-2; d_call: .
cdr3_nt: TGCGCCAGCAGCTTGAGGGCAGGGTCGAAGGCAGATACGCAGTATTTT; cdr3_aa: CASSLRAGSKADTQYF; v_call: TRBV5-1; clone_size: .; j_call: TRBJ2-3; d_call: .
cdr3_nt: TGTGCCAGCAGCTTGGCGGGAGGTTGGGCGGAGCCCCAGCATTTT; cdr3_aa: CASSLAGGWAEPQHF; v_call: TRBV5-5; clone_size: .; j_call: TRBJ1-5; d_call: .
cdr3_nt: TGTGCCAGCAGTTTGTTGACTAGCGGGAGAGGGAGCACCGGGGAGCTGTTTTTT; cdr3_aa: CASSLLTSGRGSTGELFF; v_call: TRBV27; clone_size: .; j_call: TRBJ2-2; d_call: TRBD2
cdr3_nt: TGTGCCAGCAGCCCTCCAGTGAACACTGAAGCTTTCTTT; cdr3_aa: CASSPPVNTEAFF; v_call: TRBV13; clone_size: few; j_call: TRBJ1-1; d_call: .
cdr3_nt: TGTGCCACTCTCCCGATAGCGGGAGCAACCTACAATGAGCAGTTCTTC; cdr3_aa: CATLPIAGATYNEQFF; v_call: TRBV19; clone_size: .; j_call: TRBJ2-1; d_call: TRBD2
cdr3_nt: TGTGCCATCAAAGGGACTAGCTCAGCGCATAATGAGCAGTTCTTC; cdr3_aa: CAIKGTSSAHNEQFF; v_call: TRBV10-3; clone_size: .; j_call: TRBJ2-1; d_call: TRBD2
cdr3_nt: TGTGCCAGCAGCTTGAGGGGCAGCTCTGGAAACACCATATATTTT; cdr3_aa: CASSLRGSSGNTIYF; v_call: TRBV5-4; clone_size: .; j_call: TRBJ1-3; d_call: .
cdr3_nt: TGTGCCAGTTCACCTGAAGCGGTTCATGGGACCCAGTACTTC; cdr3_aa: CASSPEAVHGTQYF; v_call: TRBV19; clone_size: once; j_call: TRBJ2-5; d_call: .
cdr3_nt: TGTGCCAGCAGTAGGGTTATTTCAGGGGGCAACACTGAAGCTTTCTTT; cdr3_aa: CASSRVISGGNTEAFF; v_call: TRBV28; clone_size: .; j_call: TRBJ1-1; d_call: TRBD1
cdr3_nt: TGTGCCAGCAGCTTAGTTAGCGGGACCTACAATGAGCAGTTCTTC; cdr3_aa: CASSLVSGTYNEQFF; v_call: TRBV7-2; clone_size: .; j_call: TRBJ2-1; d_call: TRBD2
cdr3_nt: TGTGCCAGCAGTTTGACAGGGGCTGAAGCTTTCTTT; cdr3_aa: CASSLTGAEAFF; v_call: TRBV27; clone_size: .; j_call: TRBJ1-1; d_call: TRBD1
cdr3_nt: TGTGCCAGCACCTACGGCGGGAGGGATACGCAGTATTTT; cdr3_aa: CASTYGGRDTQYF; v_call: TRBV5-4; clone_size: .; j_call: TRBJ2-3; d_call: TRBD2
cdr3_nt: TGTGCCACCAGTCCGAGCGGGAGTCCCTACGAGCAGTACTTC; cdr3_aa: CATSPSGSPYEQYF; v_call: TRBV15; clone_size: .; j_call: TRBJ2-7; d_call: TRBD2
cdr3_nt: TGTGCCAGCAGCGAACAGGGGCTATATGGCTACACCTTC; cdr3_aa: CASSEQGLYGYTF; v_call: TRBV5-5; clone_size: .; j_call: TRBJ1-2; d_call: TRBD1
cdr3_nt: TGTGCCAGCAGTTTATGGTTGGCGGGTTCTAATGAAAAACTGTTTTTT; cdr3_aa: CASSLWLAGSNEKLFF; v_call: TRBV27; clone_size: .; j_call: TRBJ1-4; d_call: .
cdr3_nt: TGCGCCAGCAGCCAAGGCGATAGCGGGAGGGGAGAGACCCAGTACTTC; cdr3_aa: CASSQGDSGRGETQYF; v_call: TRBV4-1; clone_size: .; j_call: TRBJ2-5; d_call: TRBD2
cdr3_nt: TGTGCCAGCAGCTTAATTGGCGGACAGGGGCTTGAGCAGTTCTTC; cdr3_aa: CASSLIGGQGLEQFF; v_call: TRBV7-3; clone_size: once; j_call: TRBJ2-1; d_call: TRBD1
cdr3_nt: TGCGCCAGCAGCTCCCGGCCGCGGGATGGGACTGGGGCCAACGTCCTGACTTTC; cdr3_aa: CASSSRPRDGTGANVLTF; v_call: TRBV5-1; clone_size: .; j_call: TRBJ2-6; d_call: .
cdr3_nt: TGTGCCAGCAGCATACTAGCGCAGGAGACCCAGTACTTC; cdr3_aa: CASSILAQETQYF; v_call: TRBV11-2; clone_size: .; j_call: TRBJ2-5; d_call: TRBD2
cdr3_nt: TGTGCCTGGAAGAAGGACAACTACTATGGCTACACCTTC; cdr3_aa: CAWKKDNYYGYTF; v_call: TRBV30; clone_size: .; j_call: TRBJ1-2; d_call: .
cdr3_nt: TGTGCCAGCAGCCCCGGACAGGGGTTGGGACCTGGAAACACCATATATTTT; cdr3_aa: CASSPGQGLGPGNTIYF; v_call: TRBV7-9; clone_size: few; j_call: TRBJ1-3; d_call: TRBD1
cdr3_nt: TGTGCCAGCAGCTTAGTTTTCCTAGGGGGCGGGTCGAGCTATGGCTACACCTTC; cdr3_aa: CASSLVFLGGGSSYGYTF; v_call: TRBV11-2; clone_size: .; j_call: TRBJ1-2; d_call: TRBD1
cdr3_nt: TGTGCCAGCAGTCCGGGACTAGCGGGAGTTATGAGAAACAATGAGCAGTTCTTC; cdr3_aa: CASSPGLAGVMRNNEQFF; v_call: TRBV27; clone_size: once; j_call: TRBJ2-1; d_call: TRBD2
cdr3_nt: TGTGCCATCGGTACTAGCGGGAGTACCTACGAGCAGTACTTC; cdr3_aa: CAIGTSGSTYEQYF; v_call: TRBV10-3; clone_size: .; j_call: TRBJ2-7; d_call: TRBD2
cdr3_nt: TGTGCCAGCAGCCTGCAGGGGAACACTGAAGCTTTCTTT; cdr3_aa: CASSLQGNTEAFF; v_call: TRBV7-9; clone_size: .; j_call: TRBJ1-1; d_call: .
cdr3_nt: TGTGCCAGCAGATTAGGGACAGGGAACAATCAGCCCCAGCATTTT; cdr3_aa: CASRLGTGNNQPQHF; v_call: TRBV28; clone_size: .; j_call: TRBJ1-5; d_call: TRBD1
cdr3_nt: TGCGCCAGCAGCCAAAACCAGGGGGTGTCTGAAGCTTTCTTT; cdr3_aa: CASSQNQGVSEAFF; v_call: TRBV4-1; clone_size: .; j_call: TRBJ1-1; d_call: TRBD1
cdr3_nt: TGTGCCAGCAGCCCGGGTTGGGGGCCGATTTCCCACAATGAGCAGTTCTTC; cdr3_aa: CASSPGWGPISHNEQFF; v_call: TRBV14; clone_size: .; j_call: TRBJ2-1; d_call: .
cdr3_nt: TGTGCCAGCAGCTTTCTGCACCTCAGCTCTGGGGCCAACGTCCTGACTTTC; cdr3_aa: CASSFLHLSSGANVLTF; v_call: TRBV7-8; clone_size: .; j_call: TRBJ2-6; d_call: .
cdr3_nt: TGTGCCAGTAGTTTCATATGGACAGGGAACACTGAAGCTTTCTTT; cdr3_aa: CASSFIWTGNTEAFF; v_call: TRBV19; clone_size: .; j_call: TRBJ1-1; d_call: TRBD1
cdr3_nt: TGTGCCAGCTCGCCCACAGGGAACACTGAAGCTTTCTTT; cdr3_aa: CASSPTGNTEAFF; v_call: TRBV18; clone_size: few; j_call: TRBJ1-1; d_call: .
cdr3_nt: TGTGCCGACCCCCGGGGACAGGGACGAACTGAAGCTTTCTTT; cdr3_aa: CADPRGQGRTEAFF; v_call: TRBV6-5; clone_size: few; j_call: TRBJ1-1; d_call: TRBD1
cdr3_nt: TGTGCCAGCAGCTTAGATCTAGCGGACACCTACGAGCAGTACTTC; cdr3_aa: CASSLDLADTYEQYF; v_call: TRBV11-2; clone_size: .; j_call: TRBJ2-7; d_call: TRBD2
cdr3_nt: TGTGCCAGCAGCCTACAGGGGAACACTGAAGCTTTCTTT; cdr3_aa: CASSLQGNTEAFF; v_call: TRBV27; clone_size: once; j_call: TRBJ1-1; d_call: .
cdr3_nt: TGTGCCAGCAGCCCTGGACAGGGATTTCTCTACGAGCAGTACTTC; cdr3_aa: CASSPGQGFLYEQYF; v_call: TRBV7-9; clone_size: once; j_call: TRBJ2-7; d_call: TRBD1
cdr3_nt: TGTGCCAGCAGCCTCAGGGGCACTGAAGCTTTCTTT; cdr3_aa: CASSLRGTEAFF; v_call: TRBV6-5; clone_size: .; j_call: TRBJ1-1; d_call: .
cdr3_nt: TGCGCCAGCAGCCCTCAGGGGAACATTGGCGAGCAGTACTTC; cdr3_aa: CASSPQGNIGEQYF; v_call: TRBV5-1; clone_size: .; j_call: TRBJ2-7; d_call: .
cdr3_nt: TGTGCCAGCAGCTACGGGACAGGGGCTTGGGGCTACACCTTC; cdr3_aa: CASSYGTGAWGYTF; v_call: TRBV7-9; clone_size: .; j_call: TRBJ1-2; d_call: TRBD1
cdr3_nt: TGTGCCATCAGTGAGTCGGCCGCATTATCCACAGATACGCAGTATTTT; cdr3_aa: CAISESAALSTDTQYF; v_call: TRBV10-3; clone_size: .; j_call: TRBJ2-3; d_call: .
cdr3_nt: TGTGCCTGGAAGGACAGAAAAGAGACCCAGTACTTC; cdr3_aa: CAWKDRKETQYF; v_call: TRBV30; clone_size: .; j_call: TRBJ2-5; d_call: .
cdr3_nt: TGTGCCTGGAGTCGGGACAGGGGCTACGAGCAGTACTTC; cdr3_aa: CAWSRDRGYEQYF; v_call: TRBV30; clone_size: .; j_call: TRBJ2-7; d_call: TRBD1
cdr3_nt: TGTGCCAGCAGTTCAGCAGGGGGCATCAGAGACACTGAAGCTTTCTTT; cdr3_aa: CASSSAGGIRDTEAFF; v_call: TRBV27; clone_size: .; j_call: TRBJ1-1; d_call: TRBD1
cdr3_nt: TGCGCCAGCAGCCCCGGACTAGCGGGAGACGAGCAGTACTTC; cdr3_aa: CASSPGLAGDEQYF; v_call: TRBV5-1; clone_size: .; j_call: TRBJ2-7; d_call: TRBD2
cdr3_nt: TGCGCCAGCAGCCACCCCTCCGGACAGGGGGCGGAAGCTTTCTTT; cdr3_aa: CASSHPSGQGAEAFF; v_call: TRBV4-1; clone_size: few; j_call: TRBJ1-1; d_call: TRBD1
cdr3_nt: TGTGCCAGCAGCCGCGGAAACAGGGGCTCTGGGGCCAACGTCCTGACTTTC; cdr3_aa: CASSRGNRGSGANVLTF; v_call: TRBV7-8; clone_size: .; j_call: TRBJ2-6; d_call: TRBD1
cdr3_nt: TGTGCCAGCAGCTTGGGGGGGAATACGCAGTATTTT; cdr3_aa: CASSLGGNTQYF; v_call: TRBV7-9; clone_size: .; j_call: TRBJ2-3; d_call: TRBD2
cdr3_nt: TGTGCCAGCAGCCCGAGGGCCTCCTACAATGAGCAGTTCTTC; cdr3_aa: CASSPRASYNEQFF; v_call: TRBV5-4; clone_size: .; j_call: TRBJ2-1; d_call: .
cdr3_nt: TGTGCCAGCAGCTCGATAACAGGGGGTTACGAGCAGTACTTC; cdr3_aa: CASSSITGGYEQYF; v_call: TRBV11-2; clone_size: .; j_call: TRBJ2-7; d_call: TRBD1